The next 18 T cell receptor beta chains were all read from a single sample in a study of cytomegalovirus exposure and HLA in healthy donors. The PCR was carried out with 60 Vbeta primers and 13 Jbeta primers. Measured with immunoSEQ multiplex PCR; TCRdb has only the in-frame clones, and not every one. The sample records roughly 82,000 clones, 55% to 85% being singletons. The sequenced material came from PBMCs. All receptors derive from a woman aged 40 to 49 in good health and CMV-seropositive.

This rearrangement joins TRBV1 to TRBJ2-3; TRBD2 was called by the table and not checked on the DNA. TRBV1 is shown as a pseudogene. The CDR3 is 14 residues long. CDR3 bases: TGCACCAGCAGCCGCGGACTAGCGGGAGATACGCAGTATTTT. Translated, it gives CTSSRGLAGDTQYF.

This chain connects TRBV30 to TRBJ1-5; the match to TRBD1 covers 10 bases. This CDR3 has 16 residues. The V segment lost 3 bases and the J segment 2 bases; nucleotides outside the gene matches: 7. In germline, CDR1 is GTSNPN, CDR2 SVGIG (reference sequence). CDR3: CAWRRQGAGGNQPQHF. DNA for the CDR3: TGTGCCTGGAGAAGACAGGGGGCTGGAGGCAATCAGCCCCAGCATTTT.

V gene TRBV23-1 combines with J gene TRBJ2-3, with 9 bases aligning to TRBD1. TRBV23-1 is placed among ORFs of uncertain function. The length of the CDR3 is 15 residues. Trimming removed 6 bases from V and 4 bases from J; junction bases left unmatched: 8. CDR3 region: CASRRQGDRADTQYF. The DNA of the CDR3 is TGCGCCAGCAGACGACAGGGGGATCGGGCAGATACGCAGTATTTT.

V usage is TRBV2 and J usage is TRBJ1-3, with unresolved D. There are 17 residues in the CDR3. Trimming pared 1 base from V and 2 bases from J, leaving 15 bases between. Germline CDR1 is SNHLY and CDR2 is FYNNEI. The CDR3 DNA is TGTGCCAGCAGTGAAGGAGCGTGGGGAGAGCCTGGAAACACCATATATTTT. This gives the protein CASSEGAWGEPGNTIYF.

The chain couples TRBV28 to TRBJ2-1, with 7 bases matching TRBD1. Germline V gene data show CDR1 as MDHEN and CDR2 as SYDVKM. V shed 5 bases and J 4 bases; nucleotides not matched to a gene: 17. This CDR3 has 18 amino acids. CDR3 in amino acids: CASSPLILRGRGYNEQFF. Here the CDR3 DNA reads TGTGCCAGCAGTCCACTTATTCTCAGGGGCAGGGGGTACAATGAGCAGTTCTTC.

The V and J genes are TRBV19 and TRBJ2-5; D is ambiguous. Germline CDR1 LNHDA, CDR2 SQIVND (reference sequence). V dropped 3 bases and J dropped 2 bases, with 10 bases sitting between them. The CDR3 consists of 14 residues. The CDR3 DNA sequence: TGTGCCAGTAGTATGCTGCCCAGACAAGAGACCCAGTACTTC. This sequence encodes CASSMLPRQETQYF.

DNA of the CDR3: TGTGCCAGCAGCCCGACTAGCGGGGGGAGTGAGCAGTTCTTC. Encoded protein: CASSPTSGGSEQFF. V is TRBV11-2 and J is TRBJ2-1; 13 nucleotides line up with TRBD2. Germline assignment: CDR1 SGHAT and CDR2 FQNNGV. This CDR3 spans 14 amino acids. Trimming took 5 bases from V and 9 from J; bases not matched to a gene: 4.

This clone came up a few times. The chain joins TRBV5-1 to TRBJ2-3; a possible D gene is TRBD2 (6 bases). The CDR3 is 15 amino acids. Germline V gives CDR1 SGHRS, CDR2 YFSETQ. V was shortened by 3 bases and J by 2 bases, with 13 bases between the two germline ends. The CDR3 nucleotides are TGCGCCAGCAGCTCCCCGGAGGGGCCCACAGATACGCAGTATTTT. Translation: CASSSPEGPTDTQYF.

The chain uses TRBV6-6 and TRBJ1-2, with 7 bases fitting TRBD1. The CDR3 totals 14 residues. J lost 4 bases, V lost 2 bases, and 4 bases had no gene match. Germline V gene data show CDR1 as MNHNY and CDR2 as SVGAGI (reference sequence). CDR3 sequence: CASSYRDRVYGYTF. Here the CDR3 DNA reads TGTGCCAGCAGTTACAGGGACAGAGTCTATGGCTACACCTTC.

In its sample, this clone was seen once. This sequence joins TRBV19 and TRBJ2-5, with 9 bases aligning to TRBD1. Per germline, CDR1 LNHDA and CDR2 SQIVND (reference sequence). Germline trimming cut 7 bases from V and 5 bases from J; bases unmatched to any gene: 8. The CDR3 runs to 14 residues. CDR3 sequence reads: CASTSTGGAETQYF. Written as DNA, the CDR3 is TGTGCCAGTACCTCCACAGGGGGCGCGGAGACCCAGTACTTC.

The V and J genes are TRBV29-1 and TRBJ1-1; no clear D gene. The length of the CDR3 is 13 residues. Trimming cost V 1 base and J 4 bases, with 10 bases left between them. The germline V gene encodes CDR1 SQVTM and CDR2 ANQGSEA. Written as DNA, the CDR3 is TGCAGCGTTGAAGGGGGAGATGCCACTGAAGCTTTCTTT. The encoded protein is CSVEGGDATEAFF.

The V call is TRBV5-1, the J call TRBJ2-7; D is unresolved. CDR3 size: 14 residues. Germline V gene lookup returns CDR1 SGHRS and CDR2 YFSETQ. Trimming removed 1 base from V and 0 bases from J, with 8 bases in between. Written as DNA, the CDR3 is TGCGCCAGCAGCTTGATTCCCTCCTCCTACGAGCAGTACTTC. It encodes CASSLIPSSYEQYF.

This clone has just one count. V and J are TRBV30 and TRBJ2-1; 7 nucleotides align to TRBD1. This CDR3 is 15 amino acids long. Trimming at V came to 1 base and at J to 4 bases, leaving 7 bases not matched to a gene. Looked up from germline, CDR1 is GTSNPN and CDR2 is SVGIG (reference sequence). The CDR3 reads CAWSAGQGEYNEQFF. The CDR3 DNA is TGTGCCTGGAGTGCGGGGCAGGGGGAATACAATGAGCAGTTCTTC.

This CDR3 reads CASSLSSGGLNEQYF. The CDR3 nucleotides are TGTGCCAGCAGTTTAAGCTCCGGGGGACTAAACGAGCAGTACTTC. This chain connects TRBV27 to TRBJ2-7; the match to TRBD2 covers 7 bases. CDR3 size: 15 residues. Germline trimming cut 2 bases from V and 5 bases from J; bases unmatched to any gene: 9. Germline V gene sequence: CDR1 MNHEY, CDR2 SMNVEV (reference sequence).

This chain links TRBV7-2 with TRBJ2-7, with D possibly TRBD1 on 7 matching bases. Trimming shortened V by 5 bases and J by 3 bases, and 17 bases separated the two germline ends. CDR3 length: 15 residues. CDR1 is SGHTA and CDR2 is FQGNSA in the germline V gene. The CDR3, as DNA: TGTGCCAGCAGCATAGGAGGGACAGAAATCTACGAGCAGTACTTC. This encodes CASSIGGTEIYEQYF.

The chain is built from TRBV4-1 and TRBJ2-1, with 8 bases identical to TRBD2. CDR1 is MGHRA, CDR2 YSYEKL, per germline. V shed 4 bases and J 9 bases; nucleotides not matched to a gene: 8. The length of the CDR3 is 14 residues. The CDR3 bases are TGCGCCAGCAGCCGGGAGCGGGAGCGGGGTGAGCAGTTCTTC. Translating gives CASSRERERGEQFF.

The chain uses TRBV28 and TRBJ1-4; 9 nucleotides match TRBD1. This CDR3 region has 13 residues. The V and J ends lost 7 bases and 10 bases, in that order; junction bases with no gene match: 7. The V gene's germline CDR1 is MDHEN and CDR2 SYDVKM. Here the CDR3 reads CASTPTGGRKLFF. The CDR3 coding sequence is TGTGCCAGCACCCCCACAGGGGGCCGAAAACTGTTTTTT.

As for this clone: One junction end disagrees with the germline gene, perhaps due to a read error. V usage is TRBV5-6 and J usage is TRBJ1-2; D gene unclear. This CDR3 is built from 14 residues. Germline CDR1 reads SGHDT; CDR2 reads YYEEEE. CDR3 loop: CASSPTQINYGYPF. The CDR3 coding sequence is TGTGCCAGCAGCCCGACCCAGATCAACTATGGCTACCCCTTC.